Each of the 30 T cell receptor beta chains below was sequenced from the same sample in a study of identical twins (dated by TCRdb to 2016 to 2018). Library preparation employed 5' RACE. Instrument used: Illumina HiSeq 2000. TCRdb redid the processing of the public reads, applying fastp at Q25 and MiXCR, and retained in-frame beta chains. Every CDR3 protein is listed once, alongside the most common genes and DNA of its rows. The sample yields roughly 540,000 distinct CDR3 sequences; less than 25% were counted once. The ten largest clones represent around 1% of the sample. This sample was also put to use in a study of T cells expressing NK-cell markers.

The sequencing input was CD4+ T cells sorted from blood. Receptors were obtained from a woman between 18 and 29 years old in good health.

This clonotype has only a few counts. This chain uses TRBV20-1 with TRBJ2-3, with D possibly being TRBD1 or TRBD2 (5 bases each). V was cut by 5 bases and J by 1 base, with 13 bases left in between. Germline V gene lookup returns CDR1 DFQATT and CDR2 SNEGSKA (reference sequence). The CDR3 spans 14 residues. The CDR3 DNA sequence: TGCAGTGCTGGGGGACCAGCCCGCACAGATACGCAGTATTTT. Translating it yields CSAGGPARTDTQYF.

CDR3 nucleotides: TGTGCCAGCAGTTCCCTACTATGGCCCTACGAGCAGTACTTC. Protein sequence: CASSSLLWPYEQYF. This chain connects TRBV12-3 or TRBV12-4 to TRBJ2-7, with D hard to call. Deletions cut 4 bases from V and 2 bases from J, with 12 bases between. The CDR3 sequence is 14 residues long.

The chain uses TRBV5-5 and TRBJ2-3; D unresolved. The CDR3 extends over 13 amino acids. V was clipped by 2 bases and J by 4 bases, with 8 bases between them. From germline, CDR1 is SGHKS and CDR2 YYEKEE (reference sequence). CDR3 amino acids: CASSLQSPDTQYF. The DNA for the CDR3 is TGTGCCAGCAGCTTACAGAGTCCAGATACGCAGTATTTT.

The V and J genes are TRBV5-5 and TRBJ2-1, with D tentatively TRBD1 (6 bases). The V end was cut by 2 bases, the J end by 4 bases, with 16 bases between. This CDR3 region has 16 residues. Per germline, CDR1 SGHKS and CDR2 YYEKEE (reference sequence). CDR3 loop: CASSLIGDTTYNEQFF. The DNA of the CDR3 is TGTGCCAGCAGCTTAATCGGGGACACCACTTACAATGAGCAGTTCTTC. The complete variable domain, with remaining parts taken from reference TRBV5-5 and TRBJ2-1, reads DAGVTQSPTHLIKTRGQQVTLRCSPISGHKSVSWYQQVLGQGPQFIFQYYEKEERGRGNFPDRFSARQFPNYSSELNVNALLLGDSALYLCASSLIGDTTYNEQFFGPGTRLTVL.

The chain employs TRBV7-8 and TRBJ2-3, with a possible D match to TRBD2 (5 bases). From germline, CDR1 is SGHVS and CDR2 FQNEAQ. V lost 3 bases to trimming and J lost 5 bases, with 18 bases between them. The CDR3 is 16 residues long. CDR3 residues: CASSFGPGLIQDTQYF. The CDR3 DNA follows: TGTGCCAGCAGCTTTGGTCCCGGACTCATTCAAGATACGCAGTATTTT. The variable domain in full, completed from reference TRBV7-8 and TRBJ2-3, reads GAGVSQSPRYKVAKRGQDVALRCDPISGHVSLFWYQQALGQGPEFLTYFQNEAQLDKSGLPSDRFFAERPEGSVSTLKIQRTQQEDSAVYLCASSFGPGLIQDTQYFGPGTRLTVL.

The table lists this clonotype with a few counts. This chain uses TRBV6-5 with TRBJ1-2; D is unclear. Trimming removed 4 bases at V and 4 bases at J, with 13 bases between. The CDR3 length is 14 residues. Germline-derived CDR1 and CDR2 are MNHEY and SVGAGI. CDR3 region: CASSWRDRAYGYTF. In DNA, the CDR3 is TGTGCCAGCAGTTGGAGGGATCGGGCCTATGGCTACACCTTC.

In the case of this clonotype: Relative to the germline gene, one junction end is altered; a read error may explain this. The chain carries TRBV18 and TRBJ2-5; a weak D match, TRBD2 (5 bases). CDR1 is KGHSH and CDR2 is LQKENI in the germline V gene. The CDR3 sequence is 13 residues long. The DNA of the CDR3 is TGTGCCAGTACGACCGGGGATGTTGAGACACAGTACTTC. This gives the protein CASTTGDVETQYF. Looking up the rest from reference TRBV18 and TRBJ2-5 gives the full variable domain: NAGVMQNPRHLVRRRGQEARLRCSPMKGHSHVYWYRQLPEEGLKFMVYLQKENIIDESGMPKERFSAEFPKEGPSILRIQQVVRGDSAAYFCASTTGDVETQYFGPGTRLLVL.

This chain links TRBV6-5 with TRBJ2-1; D tentatively reads TRBD1 or TRBD2 (5 bases each). CDR3 length equals 13 residues. Germline V gene data show CDR1 as MNHEY and CDR2 as SVGAGI. V lost 2 bases, J lost 7 bases, and 9 bases lay in between. The CDR3 loop is CASSYEGRNEQFF. DNA for the CDR3: TGTGCCAGCAGTTACGAGGGGAGAAATGAGCAGTTCTTC.

This clonotype appeared a few times. This sequence joins TRBV10-3 and TRBJ2-7; possibly TRBD2 for D (6 bases). Between the trimmed V and J ends, which lost 10 bases and 0 bases, there was a span of 13 bases. This CDR3 is built from 13 residues. The germline V gene encodes CDR1 ENHRY and CDR2 SYGVKD. CDR3 amino acids: CATLAGISYEQYF. The CDR3 nucleotides are TGTGCCACCCTGGCGGGAATCTCCTACGAGCAGTACTTC.

The chain joins TRBV7-2 to TRBJ1-5; no clear D gene. Germline V gene lookup returns CDR1 SGHTA and CDR2 FQGNSA. The CDR3 is made up of 13 amino acids. The ends were cut back, 1 base at V and 7 bases at J, with 8 bases in the middle. The CDR3 reads CASSLDEEQPQHF. In DNA, the CDR3 is TGTGCCAGCAGCTTAGATGAGGAGCAGCCCCAGCATTTT.

This clonotype occurred a few times. The V gene is TRBV7-2, the J gene TRBJ1-6; D might be TRBD1 (5 bases). Germline V gene data show CDR1 as SGHTA and CDR2 as FQGNSA. Deletions cut 4 bases from V and 7 bases from J, with 17 bases between. CDR3 length: 16 amino acids. The CDR3 DNA follows: TGTGCCAGCAGCTCCGACCCGCCAGGGACCAATTCACCCCTCCACTTT. Amino acid sequence: CASSSDPPGTNSPLHF.

This clonotype was detected ten times or more. The CDR3: CASSPLAGSTYEQYF. DNA for the CDR3: TGTGCCAGCAGTCCTCTAGCGGGTAGCACCTACGAGCAGTACTTC. The J gene is TRBJ2-7, the V gene TRBV27; 8 bases are a match to TRBD2. Germline assignment: CDR1 MNHEY and CDR2 SMNVEV (reference sequence). The CDR3 covers 15 residues. V trimming: 5 bases; J trimming: 2 bases; junction bases outside the gene matches: 8.

The chain carries TRBV29-1 and TRBJ1-2; D uncertain. This CDR3 contains 12 residues. V shed 4 bases and J shed 2 bases, with 8 bases lying between them. The germline V gene has CDR1 SQVTM and CDR2 ANQGSEA. CDR3 coding DNA: TGCAGCGTTGTTCGGCAGAACTATGGCTACACCTTC. Its protein product is CSVVRQNYGYTF.

The chain uses TRBV12-3 or TRBV12-4 and TRBJ2-7, with no clear D. This CDR3 is 12 amino acids long. Trimming pared 0 bases from V and 12 bases from J, leaving 12 bases between. CDR3 sequence reads: CASSLAGGIGYF. The CDR3 nucleotides read TGTGCCAGCAGTTTAGCGGGTGGGATAGGGTACTTC.

This clonotype was observed a few times. This chain links TRBV5-1 with TRBJ2-1; 7 bases are a match to TRBD2. The CDR3 contains 15 residues. In germline, CDR1 is SGHRS, CDR2 YFSETQ. The V and J ends lost 8 bases and 6 bases, in that order; junction bases with no gene match: 14. CDR3 sequence: CASSRMAGDLNEQFF. CDR3 nucleotides: TGCGCCAGTTCAAGAATGGCGGGAGACCTCAATGAGCAGTTCTTC.

This clonotype has only a few counts. The V gene is TRBV3-1, the J gene TRBJ2-5; TRBD2 matches 7 bases. Germline values: CDR1 LGHDT, CDR2 YNNKEL (reference sequence). The CDR3 contains 14 residues. Trimming cost V 0 bases and J 4 bases; bases outside gene matches: 2. CDR3 nucleotides: TGTGCCAGCAGCCAAGATACGGGGGGAGAGACCCAGTACTTC. It yields the protein CASSQDTGGETQYF.

This clonotype appeared a few times. The chain uses TRBV6-5 and TRBJ1-2; maybe TRBD1 (5 bases). CDR1 MNHEY and CDR2 SVGAGI come from the germline V gene. Trimming removed 4 bases from V and 3 bases from J, with 9 bases in between. The CDR3 runs to 13 residues. CDR3 in DNA: TGTGCCAGCAGTTCTGACAGCGACTATGGCTACACCTTC. Residues: CASSSDSDYGYTF.

V usage is TRBV20-1 and J usage is TRBJ2-1, with 8 bases aligning to TRBD2. The CDR3 spans 15 residues. The trim removed 1 base at V and 2 bases at J, leaving 4 bases unmatched. Germline-derived CDR1 and CDR2 are DFQATT and SNEGSKA (reference sequence). The CDR3 bases are TGCAGTGCTAGAGTGGAAGCGGGGGCCTACAATGAGCAGTTCTTC. Its translation is CSARVEAGAYNEQFF.

The chain uses TRBV7-8 and TRBJ2-2, with no clear D. CDR1 is SGHVS and CDR2 is FQNEAQ in the germline V gene. With 2 bases removed from V and 6 bases from J, the gap between germline ends came to 10 bases. This CDR3 spans 14 amino acids. The CDR3, as DNA: TGTGCCAGCAGCTTATTACCCAGCGCCGGGGAGCTGTTTTTT. This sequence encodes CASSLLPSAGELFF.

V gene TRBV20-1 combines with J gene TRBJ1-2; 7 bases match TRBD1. V lost 4 bases to trimming and J lost 3 bases; unmatched junction nucleotides: 5. CDR3 size: 13 residues. From germline, CDR1 is DFQATT and CDR2 SNEGSKA (reference sequence). CDR3 coding DNA: TGCAGTGCTACGGGACAGTGGGACTATGGCTACACCTTC. Protein: CSATGQWDYGYTF.

The V gene is TRBV7-6, the J gene TRBJ2-3, with D possibly being TRBD1 (6 bases). The CDR3 has 15 residues. Germline V gene sequence: CDR1 SGHVS, CDR2 FNYEAQ. Trimming took 5 bases from V and 4 from J, leaving 16 bases between them. The CDR3 DNA sequence: TGTGCCAGCAGCCTCGGGACAATCCAGGCAGATACGCAGTATTTT. It specifies CASSLGTIQADTQYF.

Only a few counts were recorded for this clonotype. The chain joins TRBV7-9 to TRBJ1-2; possibly TRBD1 for D (5 bases). Germline assignment: CDR1 SEHNR and CDR2 FQNEAQ (reference sequence). Trimming removed 3 bases from V and 6 bases from J, with 17 bases in between. The CDR3 runs to 15 residues. The CDR3 coding sequence is TGTGCCAGCAGCTTCAACAGACAGAGGCTTCATGGCTACACCTTC. This gives the protein CASSFNRQRLHGYTF.

The V call is TRBV10-3, the J call TRBJ1-6; D not resolved. The CDR3 consists of 18 residues. Trimming left V 3 bases short and J 4 bases short, with 19 bases between. Germline lookup yields CDR1 ENHRY and CDR2 SYGVKD. The CDR3 region has the DNA TGTGCCATCAGTGAAGGTTTAAGGCCACCACGGTATAATTCACCCCTCCACTTT. It specifies CAISEGLRPPRYNSPLHF.

In this sample, this clonotype turned up a few times. The CDR3 spells CASSLEGNIQYF. The CDR3 DNA reads as TGCGCCAGCAGCTTGGAGGGAAACATTCAGTACTTC. The chain couples TRBV5-1 to TRBJ2-4; D is undetermined. The length of the CDR3 is 12 residues. In germline, CDR1 is SGHRS, CDR2 YFSETQ. With 0 bases removed from V and 6 bases from J, the gap between germline ends came to 4 bases.

This clonotype has only a few counts. The chain uses TRBV5-1 and TRBJ1-1; 8 positions agree with TRBD1. V was clipped by 4 bases and J by 5 bases; unmatched bases: 16. CDR1 SGHRS and CDR2 YFSETQ come from the germline V gene. The CDR3 has 17 residues. DNA of the CDR3: TGCGCCAGCAGCGCGGGGCAGGACAGGGAAAAGAGGACTGAAGCTTTCTTT. Translating it yields CASSAGQDREKRTEAFF.

Many counts were recorded for this clonotype. The rearrangement joins TRBV18 to TRBJ1-1, with D tentatively TRBD1 (6 bases). The CDR3 consists of 14 residues. In germline, CDR1 is KGHSH, CDR2 LQKENI. The V end lost 1 base, the J end lost 1 base, and 7 bases lay between the germline ends. CDR3 coding DNA: TGTGCCAGCTCACCACAGGACAGGAACACTGAAGCTTTCTTT. Amino acids: CASSPQDRNTEAFF. Full variable domain (remainder filled in from reference TRBV18 and TRBJ1-1): NAGVMQNPRHLVRRRGQEARLRCSPMKGHSHVYWYRQLPEEGLKFMVYLQKENIIDESGMPKERFSAEFPKEGPSILRIQQVVRGDSAAYFCASSPQDRNTEAFFGQGTRLTVV.

This clonotype has more than one count but fewer than ten. This chain links TRBV2 with TRBJ2-5, with TRBD1 matching over 9 bases. With V trimmed by 6 bases and J by 1 base, 3 bases remained unmatched. This CDR3 comprises 14 residues. Looked up from germline, CDR1 is SNHLY and CDR2 is FYNNEI. CDR3 sequence: CASRRGQGQETQYF. The CDR3 DNA follows: TGTGCCAGCAGGCGGGGACAGGGCCAAGAGACCCAGTACTTC.

This clonotype was detected only a few times. The rearrangement links TRBV20-1 to TRBJ2-1, with TRBD2 matching over 9 bases. The CDR3 is made up of 14 amino acids. Germline V lookup: CDR1 DFQATT, CDR2 SNEGSKA (reference sequence). Trimming removed 4 bases from V and 9 bases from J; junction bases left unmatched: 10. The CDR3, as DNA: TGCAGTGCTATGACGGGACTAGCCCAGACTGAGCAGTTCTTC. Translation gives CSAMTGLAQTEQFF.

J is TRBJ2-7 and V is TRBV12-3 or TRBV12-4; 9 nucleotides match TRBD1. V lost 5 bases, J lost 4 bases, and 6 bases stayed unmatched. CDR3 length: 14 amino acids. The CDR3 loop reads CASSPWDRAYEQYF. Here the CDR3 DNA reads TGTGCCAGCAGTCCGTGGGACAGGGCTTACGAGCAGTACTTC.

The chain is built from TRBV24-1 and TRBJ2-5; a possible D gene is TRBD1 (6 bases). The germline CDR1 and CDR2 sequences are KGHDR and SFDVKD. The V gene lost 7 bases and the J gene lost 5 bases, with 13 bases spanning the gap. The CDR3 has 13 amino acids. The chain's CDR3 is CATRLGQRETQYF. The CDR3 DNA reads TGTGCCACCAGATTAGGACAGAGGGAGACCCAGTACTTC.